The clone carrying this TCR beta chain was detected many times. The antigen is undetermined. This record comes from a study of identical twins. Notes on the study in general: The conclusions drew on cross-sectional statistical analysis instead of tracking the same donors.

The cDNA had a unique molecular identifier and a template-switch universal primer site. TCRdb re-called the 5' RACE reads through MiXCR, storing one row per CDR3 protein. The data hold 460,000 or so distinct CDR3 sequences, with approximately 15% observed a single time. V shed 10 bases, J shed 8 bases, and the junction held 8 bases outside the gene matches. The length of the CDR3 is 13 residues. Germline V gives CDR1 ENHRY, CDR2 SYGVKD. These data also featured in a second study, about yellow fever vaccine responses in identical twins.

This clonotype originated in a woman aged 18-30 years in good health. This sequence joins TRBV10-3 and TRBJ2-1; 10 bases are a match to TRBD2. Sequenced material: CD4+ T cells sorted from blood. CDR3 sequence reads: CATPELAGHEQFF. The CDR3 DNA reads as TGTGCCACCCCGGAACTAGCGGGACATGAGCAGTTCTTC.